The clone carrying this T cell receptor beta chain has more than one count but fewer than ten. Its antigen is not known. V lost 4 bases, J lost 2 bases, and 5 bases stayed unmatched. Germline V lookup: CDR1 MGHRA, CDR2 YSYEKL. The CDR3 covers 14 residues. This specimen belongs to a study of early T cells in non-severe SARS-CoV-2 infection. As for the study in general: The study sequenced bulk RNA from unsorted whole blood, with chains unpaired.

Attached unique molecular identifiers marked individual cDNA molecules. Each CDR3 protein is one row after TCRdb ran MiXCR on the 5' RACE reads. The repertoire includes more than 45,000 distinct CDR3 sequences, around 6% of them detected once, and 6% to 7% sits in the top ten. Study findings and constraints: Private and CD4 specificities were missed by VDJdb matching, which favored anti-spike CD8 responses.

The V call is TRBV4-1, the J call TRBJ2-7, with 7 bases that match TRBD2. Input material: whole blood. The clonotype was recovered from an adult who was a healthcare worker with PCR-confirmed SARS-CoV-2 infection or an uninfected control (not recorded which). The CDR3 spells CASSLGEGPYEQYF. DNA for the CDR3: TGCGCCAGCAGCCTCGGGGAGGGACCCTACGAGCAGTACTTC.